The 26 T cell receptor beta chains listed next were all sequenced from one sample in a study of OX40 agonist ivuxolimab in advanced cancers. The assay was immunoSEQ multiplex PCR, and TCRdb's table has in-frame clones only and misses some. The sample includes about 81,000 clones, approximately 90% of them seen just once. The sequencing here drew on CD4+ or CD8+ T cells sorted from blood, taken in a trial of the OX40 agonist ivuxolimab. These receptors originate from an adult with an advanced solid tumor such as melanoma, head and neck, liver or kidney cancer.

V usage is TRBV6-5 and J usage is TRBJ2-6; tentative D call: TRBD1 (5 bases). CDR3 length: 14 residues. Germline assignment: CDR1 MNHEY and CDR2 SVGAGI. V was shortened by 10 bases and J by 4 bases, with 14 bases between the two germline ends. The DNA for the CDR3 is TGTGCCACCCTTGACAGTTCCGGGGCCAACGTCCTGACTTTC. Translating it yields CATLDSSGANVLTF.

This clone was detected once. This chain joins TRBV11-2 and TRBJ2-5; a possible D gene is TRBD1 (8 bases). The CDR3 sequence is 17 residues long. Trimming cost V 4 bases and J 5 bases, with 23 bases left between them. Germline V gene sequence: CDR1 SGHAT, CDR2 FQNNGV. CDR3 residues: CASSSGNTQGGWETQYF. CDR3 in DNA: TGTGCCAGCAGCTCAGGAAACACACAGGGGGGGTGGGAGACCCAGTACTTC. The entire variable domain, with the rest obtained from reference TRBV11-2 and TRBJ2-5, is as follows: EAGVAQSPRYKIIEKRQSVAFWCNPISGHATLYWYQQILGQGPKLLIQFQNNGVVDDSQLPKDRFSAERLKGVDSTLKIQPAKLEDSAVYLCASSSGNTQGGWETQYFGPGTRLLVL.

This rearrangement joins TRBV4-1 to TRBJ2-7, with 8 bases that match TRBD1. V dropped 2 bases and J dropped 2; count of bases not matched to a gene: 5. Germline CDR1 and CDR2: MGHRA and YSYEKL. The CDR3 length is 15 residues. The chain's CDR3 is CASSQRTGQPYEQYF. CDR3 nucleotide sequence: TGCGCCAGCAGCCAAAGGACAGGGCAACCCTACGAGCAGTACTTC.

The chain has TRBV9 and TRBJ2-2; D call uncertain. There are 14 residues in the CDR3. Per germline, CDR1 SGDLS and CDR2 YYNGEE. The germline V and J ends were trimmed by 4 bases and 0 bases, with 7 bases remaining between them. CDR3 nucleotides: TGTGCCAGCAGCAGAGGTACGAACACCGGGGAGCTGTTTTTT. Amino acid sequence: CASSRGTNTGELFF.

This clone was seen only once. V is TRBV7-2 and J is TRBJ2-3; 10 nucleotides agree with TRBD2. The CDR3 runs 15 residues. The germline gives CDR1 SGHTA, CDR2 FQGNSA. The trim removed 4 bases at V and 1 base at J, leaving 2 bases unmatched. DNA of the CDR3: TGTGCCAGCAGCTCCCTAGCGGGGGGCACAGATACGCAGTATTTT. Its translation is CASSSLAGGTDTQYF.

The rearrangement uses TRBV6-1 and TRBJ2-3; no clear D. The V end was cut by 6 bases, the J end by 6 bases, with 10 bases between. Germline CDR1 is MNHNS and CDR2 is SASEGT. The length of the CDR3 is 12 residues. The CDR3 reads CASRRVVDTQYF. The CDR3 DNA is TGTGCCAGCAGACGAGTAGTTGATACGCAGTATTTT.

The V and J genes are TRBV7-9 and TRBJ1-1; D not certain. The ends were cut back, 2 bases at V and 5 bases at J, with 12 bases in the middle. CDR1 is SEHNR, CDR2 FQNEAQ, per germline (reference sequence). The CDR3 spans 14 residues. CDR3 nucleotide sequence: TGTGCCAGCAGCTTATTTTCTGGAGAGACTGAAGCTTTCTTT. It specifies CASSLFSGETEAFF.

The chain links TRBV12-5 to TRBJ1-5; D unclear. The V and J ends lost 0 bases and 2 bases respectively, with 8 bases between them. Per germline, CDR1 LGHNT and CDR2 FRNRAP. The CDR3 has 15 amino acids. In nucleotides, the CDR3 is TGTGCTAGTGGTTTGGTATCCTGCGGCAATCAGCCCCAGCATTTT. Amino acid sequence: CASGLVSCGNQPQHF.

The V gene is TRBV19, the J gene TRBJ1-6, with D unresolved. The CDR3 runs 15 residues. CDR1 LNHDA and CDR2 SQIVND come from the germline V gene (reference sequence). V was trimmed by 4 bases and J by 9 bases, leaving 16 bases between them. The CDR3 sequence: CASSSHRADPSPLHF. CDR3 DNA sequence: TGTGCCAGTAGTAGCCACCGGGCGGATCCTTCACCCCTCCACTTT.

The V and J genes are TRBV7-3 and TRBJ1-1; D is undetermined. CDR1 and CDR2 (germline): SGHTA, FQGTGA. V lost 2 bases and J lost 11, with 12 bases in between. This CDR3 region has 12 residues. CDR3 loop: CASSLAAGGAFF. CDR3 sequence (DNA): TGTGCCAGCAGCTTAGCAGCCGGCGGGGCTTTCTTT.

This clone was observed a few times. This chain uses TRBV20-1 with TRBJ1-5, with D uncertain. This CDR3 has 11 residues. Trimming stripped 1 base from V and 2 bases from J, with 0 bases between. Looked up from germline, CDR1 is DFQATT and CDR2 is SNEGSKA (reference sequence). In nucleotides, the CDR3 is TGCAGTGCTAGAGGCAATCAGCCCCAGCATTTT. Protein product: CSARGNQPQHF.

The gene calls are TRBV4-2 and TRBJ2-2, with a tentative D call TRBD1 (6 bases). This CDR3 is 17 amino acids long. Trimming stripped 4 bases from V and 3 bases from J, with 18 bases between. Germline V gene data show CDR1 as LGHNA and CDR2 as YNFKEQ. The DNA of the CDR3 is TGTGCCAGCAGCCCAAGGGTGAGACAGGATTACACCGGGGAGCTGTTTTTT. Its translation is CASSPRVRQDYTGELFF.

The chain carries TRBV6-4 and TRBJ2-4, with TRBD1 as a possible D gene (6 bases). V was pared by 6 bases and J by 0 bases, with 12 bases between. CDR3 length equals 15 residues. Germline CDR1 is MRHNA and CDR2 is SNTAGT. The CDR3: CASRSPGQAKNIQYF. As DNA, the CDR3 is TGTGCCAGCAGGTCACCGGGACAAGCCAAAAACATTCAGTACTTC.

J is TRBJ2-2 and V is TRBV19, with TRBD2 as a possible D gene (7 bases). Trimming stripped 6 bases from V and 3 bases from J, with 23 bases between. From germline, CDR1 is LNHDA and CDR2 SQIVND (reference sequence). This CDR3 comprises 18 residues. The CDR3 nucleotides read TGTGCCAGTAGGAACCTACAGGCTCGCGGGGGCCACACCGGGGAGCTGTTTTTT. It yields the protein CASRNLQARGGHTGELFF.

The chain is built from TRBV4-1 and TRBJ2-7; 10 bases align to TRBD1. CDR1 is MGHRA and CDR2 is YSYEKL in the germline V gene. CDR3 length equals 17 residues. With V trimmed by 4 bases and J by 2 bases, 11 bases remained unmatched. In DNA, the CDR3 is TGCGCCAGCAGCCGACCCCCGGGACAGGGGACAACCTACGAGCAGTACTTC. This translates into CASSRPPGQGTTYEQYF.

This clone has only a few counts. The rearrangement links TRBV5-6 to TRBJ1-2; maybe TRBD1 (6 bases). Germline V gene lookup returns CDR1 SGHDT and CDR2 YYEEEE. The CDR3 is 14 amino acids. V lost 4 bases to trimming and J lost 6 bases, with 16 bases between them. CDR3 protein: CASSQGGGADGYTF. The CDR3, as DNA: TGTGCCAGCAGCCAGGGCGGGGGCGCCGATGGCTACACCTTC.

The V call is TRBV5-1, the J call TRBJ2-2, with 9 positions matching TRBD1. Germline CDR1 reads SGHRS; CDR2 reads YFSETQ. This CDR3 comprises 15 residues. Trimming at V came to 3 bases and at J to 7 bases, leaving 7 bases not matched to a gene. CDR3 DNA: TGCGCCAGCAGCTCGCTCGGGACAGGGATCGGGGAGCTGTTTTTT. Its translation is CASSSLGTGIGELFF.

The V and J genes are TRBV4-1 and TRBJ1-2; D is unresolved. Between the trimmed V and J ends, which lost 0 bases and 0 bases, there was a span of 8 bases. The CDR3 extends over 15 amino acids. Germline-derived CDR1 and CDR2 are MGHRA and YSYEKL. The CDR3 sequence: CASSQEAPANYGYTF. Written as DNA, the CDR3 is TGCGCCAGCAGCCAAGAGGCGCCAGCTAACTATGGCTACACCTTC.

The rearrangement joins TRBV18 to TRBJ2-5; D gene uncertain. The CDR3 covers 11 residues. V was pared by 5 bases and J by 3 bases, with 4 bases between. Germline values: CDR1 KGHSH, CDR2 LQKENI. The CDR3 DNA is TGTGCCAGCTCAACAAAAGAGACCCAGTACTTC. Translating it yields CASSTKETQYF.

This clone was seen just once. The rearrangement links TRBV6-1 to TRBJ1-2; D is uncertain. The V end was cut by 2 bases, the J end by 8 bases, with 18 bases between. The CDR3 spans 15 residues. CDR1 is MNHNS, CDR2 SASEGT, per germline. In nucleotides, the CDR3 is TGTGCCAGCAGTGAAATTCACGGAGCTATCAGGGGCTACACCTTC. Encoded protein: CASSEIHGAIRGYTF.

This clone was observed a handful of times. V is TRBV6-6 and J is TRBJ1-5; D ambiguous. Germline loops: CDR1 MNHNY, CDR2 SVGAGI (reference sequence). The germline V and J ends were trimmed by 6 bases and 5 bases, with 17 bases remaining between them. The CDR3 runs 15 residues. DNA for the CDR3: TGTGCCAGCAGCCTACCCAAGGACGGCCATCAGCCCCAGCATTTT. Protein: CASSLPKDGHQPQHF.

CDR3 residues: CASSLIRLDTGELFF. The CDR3 region has the DNA TGCGCCAGCAGCTTGATCAGGCTTGACACCGGGGAGCTGTTTTTT. The rearrangement uses TRBV5-1 and TRBJ2-2; no clear D. This CDR3 spans 15 amino acids. Germline V lookup: CDR1 SGHRS, CDR2 YFSETQ. V was cut by 1 base and J by 3 bases, with 10 bases left in between.

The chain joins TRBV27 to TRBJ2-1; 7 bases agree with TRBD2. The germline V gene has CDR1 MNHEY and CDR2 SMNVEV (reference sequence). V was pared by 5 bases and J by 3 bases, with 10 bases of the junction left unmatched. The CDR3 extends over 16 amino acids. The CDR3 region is CASSPILGGSYNEQFF. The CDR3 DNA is TGTGCCAGCAGTCCCATTTTGGGGGGGAGCTACAATGAGCAGTTCTTC.

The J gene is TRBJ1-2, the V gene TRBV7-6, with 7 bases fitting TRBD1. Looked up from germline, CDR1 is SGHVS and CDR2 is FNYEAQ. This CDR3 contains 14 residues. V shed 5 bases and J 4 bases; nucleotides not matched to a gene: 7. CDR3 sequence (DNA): TGTGCCAGCAGCAAGACAGGGAACTCCTATGGCTACACCTTC. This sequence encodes CASSKTGNSYGYTF. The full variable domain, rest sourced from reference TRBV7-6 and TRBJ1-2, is GAGVSQSPRYKVTKRGQDVALRCDPISGHVSLYWYRQALGQGPEFLTYFNYEAQQDKSGLPNDRFSAERPEGSISTLTIQRTEQRDSAMYRCASSKTGNSYGYTFGSGTRLTVV.

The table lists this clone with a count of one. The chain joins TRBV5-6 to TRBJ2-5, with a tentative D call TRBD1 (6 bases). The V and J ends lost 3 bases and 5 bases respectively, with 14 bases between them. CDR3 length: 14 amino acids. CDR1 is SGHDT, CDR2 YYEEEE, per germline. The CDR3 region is CASSWRTEGETQYF. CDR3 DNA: TGTGCCAGCAGCTGGAGGACAGAGGGGGAGACCCAGTACTTC.

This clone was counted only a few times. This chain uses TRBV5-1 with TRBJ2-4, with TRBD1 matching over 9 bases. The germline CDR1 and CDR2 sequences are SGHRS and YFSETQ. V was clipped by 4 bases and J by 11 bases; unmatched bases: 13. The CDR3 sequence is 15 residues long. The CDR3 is CASSDDPGGQGLQYF. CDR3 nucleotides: TGCGCCAGCAGCGACGACCCGGGGGGACAGGGCCTTCAGTACTTC.